This paragraph covers one T cell receptor beta chain sequence. Germline lookup yields CDR1 MRHNA and CDR2 SNTAGT. The CDR3 sequence is 15 residues long. V was pared by 4 bases and J by 6 bases, with 15 bases between. Authors' processing steps: Counts of nucleated cells, estimated from reference gene primer amplification, were obtained. Here immunoSEQ multiplex PCR was the method, and the copy in TCRdb shows in-frame clones only, minus some. The DNA gave D and trimming, while V, J and clone size come from that table. The sample holds around 130,000 clones, around 81% seen once. The data belong to a study of blood T cell repertoires in COVID-19. For the study at large: Researchers got acute and convalescent COVID-19 samples from the United States, Italy and Spain. PBMCs, B-cell-depleted T cells, or T cells provided the cDNA or gDNA that made up the material.

Sequenced material: peripheral blood. J is TRBJ1-4 and V is TRBV6-4, with D perhaps TRBD1 (6 bases). This receptor was obtained from a human donor in a cohort sampled during active COVID-19. The CDR3 DNA sequence: TGTGCCAGCAGTGGTCCAGGGGAAGTGGATGAAAAACTGTTTTTT. Translation: CASSGPGEVDEKLFF.